The 30 T cell receptor beta chains below come from one sample, sequenced in a study of blood T cells in healthy people across ages. Through a sample-barcoded 5' primer and a J-beta primer mix, a second PCR was run for roughly 7 to 11 cycles. Each CDR3 protein gets one entry after TCRdb re-called the 5' RACE reads with MiXCR. The sample lists about 700,000 distinct CDR3 sequences; roughly 30% were seen once. The sequenced sample was blood. Source of these receptors: an elderly woman in good health.

Turning to this clonotype: A read error is possible here, since a much larger clone lies one base away. V and J are TRBV20-1 and TRBJ2-7, with D perhaps given as TRBD1 or TRBD2 (5 bases each). The last part of the DNA fits TRBJ2-5 better; the J call may be wrong. The V gene's germline CDR1 is DFQATT and CDR2 SNEGSKA (reference sequence). This CDR3 region has 14 residues. The CDR3 here is CSTRRQPPGETQYF. CDR3 in DNA: TGCAGTACTAGAAGACAGCCCCCCGGGGAGACCCAGTACTTC.

This clonotype was observed many times. The chain links TRBV12-5 to TRBJ1-5; possibly TRBD1 for D (6 bases). Germline V lookup: CDR1 LGHNT, CDR2 FRNRAP. Trimming left V 7 bases short and J 2 bases short, with 18 bases between. CDR3 size: 16 residues. CDR3 in amino acids: CASVRTTGIGNQPQHF. The DNA of the CDR3 is TGTGCTAGTGTTCGCACCACAGGGATTGGCAATCAGCCCCAGCATTTT.

This clonotype was counted many times. The chain recombines TRBV20-1 with TRBJ2-3; TRBD2 is a possible D gene (8 bases). This CDR3 contains 16 residues. Germline V CDR1 and CDR2: DFQATT, SNEGSKA (reference sequence). With 6 bases removed from V and 5 bases from J, the gap between germline ends came to 24 bases. The CDR3 spells CSAGGGRGLLGDTQYF. The CDR3 DNA is TGCAGTGCCGGGGGGGGTAGGGGGCTACTGGGAGATACGCAGTATTTT.

This clonotype was seen at least ten times. The rearrangement joins TRBV28 to TRBJ2-1, with 10 bases lining up with TRBD2. The CDR3 runs 16 residues. Germline V gene data show CDR1 as MDHEN and CDR2 as SYDVKM. The ends lost 5 bases at V and 0 bases at J; junction bases unmatched: 4. The CDR3 DNA follows: TGTGCCAGCAGTACCATAGCGGGGGGCTCCTACAATGAGCAGTTCTTC. It specifies CASSTIAGGSYNEQFF.

This clonotype was recorded once. A much larger clonotype is one base distant, so this may be a read error. This sequence joins TRBV30 and TRBJ2-3, with D uncertain. CDR1 GTSNPN and CDR2 SVGIG come from the germline V gene (reference sequence). This CDR3 has 15 amino acids. Between the trimmed V and J ends, which lost 0 bases and 3 bases, there was a span of 13 bases. CDR3 sequence: CAWSVRPAGTDTQYF. The CDR3 coding sequence is TGTGCCTGGAGTGTAAGGCCAGCAGGTACAGATACGCAGTATTTT.

This clonotype occurred many times. This sequence may be a read error, since a much larger clone differs from it by one base. Here the CDR3 DNA reads TGTGCCAGCAGCTTAGCCGGGACAGGCTATGGCTACACCTTC. This translates into CASSLAGTGYGYTF. V usage is TRBV7-9 and J usage is TRBJ1-2; 8 bases are shared with TRBD1. CDR3 length equals 14 residues. Germline trimming cut 0 bases from V and 4 bases from J; bases unmatched to any gene: 1. In germline, CDR1 is SEHNR, CDR2 FQNEAQ (reference sequence).

This clonotype was counted a few times. V is TRBV29-1 and J is TRBJ1-1, with D unresolved. CDR1 and CDR2 from the germline V gene are SQVTM and ANQGSEA. V was shortened by 4 bases and J by 0 bases, with 9 bases between the two germline ends. The CDR3 consists of 13 residues. CDR3 amino acids: CSVGISLNTEAFF. The DNA of the CDR3 is TGCAGCGTTGGAATATCTCTGAACACTGAAGCTTTCTTT.

This clonotype showed up many times. The rearrangement uses TRBV6-2 or TRBV6-3 and TRBJ2-3; maybe TRBD2 (5 bases). V lost 6 bases to trimming and J lost 5 bases, with 18 bases between them. CDR1 is MNHEY, CDR2 SVGEGT, per germline. The CDR3 has 15 amino acids. CDR3 in DNA: TGTGCCAGCAGCCCTCGCCGAGGGTTTGGAGATACGCAGTATTTT. This sequence encodes CASSPRRGFGDTQYF.

Many counts were recorded for this clonotype. The chain carries TRBV20-1 and TRBJ2-7; perhaps TRBD1 as D (6 bases). Germline V gene data show CDR1 as DFQATT and CDR2 as SNEGSKA (reference sequence). V lost 4 bases and J lost 3, with 13 bases in between. The CDR3 is made up of 13 amino acids. CDR3 DNA sequence: TGCAGTGCTACAAGGGACACCAACTACGAGCAGTACTTC. Encoded protein: CSATRDTNYEQYF.

This clonotype appeared a few times. The chain is built from TRBV2 and TRBJ2-7; 8 bases agree with TRBD1. Germline trimming cut 11 bases from V and 2 bases from J; bases unmatched to any gene: 11. CDR1 and CDR2 (germline): SNHLY, FYNNEI. The CDR3 totals 14 residues. The CDR3 region has the DNA TGTGCCGGAAGCCGGGACAGGCAAACCTACGAGCAGTACTTC. Translation gives CAGSRDRQTYEQYF.

The rearrangement uses TRBV6-1 and TRBJ2-3; D may match TRBD1 or TRBD2 (5 bases each). With 3 bases removed from V and 2 bases from J, the gap between germline ends came to 12 bases. The CDR3 sequence is 15 residues long. Germline values: CDR1 MNHNS, CDR2 SASEGT. The CDR3 region has the DNA TGTGCCAGCAGTGACCAGGGACCAGTCACAGATACGCAGTATTTT. Its protein is CASSDQGPVTDTQYF.

As for this clonotype: A read error may explain this, as a much larger clone is one base away. The genes are TRBV20-1 and TRBJ2-3, with 8 nucleotides matching TRBD2. Germline CDR1 reads DFQATT; CDR2 reads SNEGSKA (reference sequence). V was pared by 6 bases and J by 8 bases, with 7 bases of the junction left unmatched. The CDR3 consists of 12 residues. Here the CDR3 DNA reads TGCAGTGCGCGGGGGGCAGCAGGTACGCAGTATTTT. Protein: CSARGAAGTQYF.

This clonotype was observed many times. J is TRBJ2-7 and V is TRBV12-3 or TRBV12-4, with D uncertain. Trimming removed 5 bases at V and 5 bases at J, with 13 bases between. The length of the CDR3 is 13 residues. DNA for the CDR3: TGTGCCAGCAGTCTCGTTTTAGGCCACGAGCAGTACTTC. Encoded protein: CASSLVLGHEQYF.

Regarding this clonotype: A single base separates this from a much larger clone, so it may be a read error. V gene TRBV7-2 combines with J gene TRBJ2-7; 8 positions match TRBD2. V dropped 7 bases and J dropped 4; count of bases not matched to a gene: 9. This CDR3 has 14 residues. CDR1 SGHTA and CDR2 FQGNSA come from the germline V gene. The CDR3 DNA follows: TGTGCCAGCACCCCGTCGGGGGGGTGTTACGAGCAGTACTTC. Translating gives CASTPSGGCYEQYF.

Details on this clonotype: This may stem from a read error, because a much larger clone lies one nucleotide away. This chain uses TRBV20-1 with TRBJ2-1; 8 bases align to TRBD2. CDR3 size: 14 residues. V gave up 6 bases and J gave up 7 bases; unmatched junction bases: 11. The germline V gene has CDR1 DFQATT and CDR2 SNEGSKA (reference sequence). The CDR3 nucleotides are TGCAGTGCCTGCGGGAGGAGGGCGAGGAATGAGCAGTTCTTC. It encodes CSACGRRARNEQFF.

This clonotype came up a few times. Possible read error: a much larger clone is one base away. The chain has TRBV10-3 and TRBJ2-4, with unresolved D. The DNA matches TRBJ2-5 better at its end, which makes the J call doubtful. The CDR3 loop spans 12 amino acids. Germline CDR1 and CDR2: ENHRY and SYGVKD. The CDR3 DNA reads as TGTGCCAGCAGTGAGTCTTGGGGGACCCAGTACTTC. This sequence encodes CASSESWGTQYF.

This clonotype occurred many times. The chain uses TRBV28 and TRBJ1-2; no reliable D call. Germline V lookup: CDR1 MDHEN, CDR2 SYDVKM. The V gene lost 2 bases and the J gene lost 7 bases, with 8 bases spanning the gap. This CDR3 is built from 12 residues. The CDR3 is CASSLPPFGYTF. The CDR3 coding sequence is TGTGCCAGCAGTTTACCCCCTTTTGGCTACACCTTC.

DNA of the CDR3: TGTGCCAGCAGGGACGGACAGTACAATGAGCAGTTCTTC. Protein product: CASRDGQYNEQFF. J is TRBJ2-1 and V is TRBV6-6; a weak D match, TRBD1 (6 bases). The CDR3 length is 13 residues. Per germline, CDR1 MNHNY and CDR2 SVGAGI (reference sequence). The V and J ends lost 6 bases and 4 bases respectively, with 10 bases between them.

This clonotype was seen more than once but under ten times. A much larger clone sits a single nucleotide away, making a read error possible. The J gene is TRBJ1-6, the V gene TRBV6-5; no clear D. CDR3 length equals 15 residues. Germline lookup yields CDR1 MNHEY and CDR2 SVGAGI. The CDR3 loop is CASSYAGSINSPPHF. In DNA form, the CDR3 reads TGTGCCAGCAGTTACGCCGGAAGTATTAATTCACCCCCCCACTTT.

In this sample, this clonotype turned up many times. The chain couples TRBV20-1 to TRBJ2-3, with TRBD1 matching over 8 bases. V dropped 3 bases and J dropped 6; count of bases not matched to a gene: 14. Germline V CDR1 and CDR2: DFQATT, SNEGSKA (reference sequence). CDR3 length: 16 amino acids. The chain's CDR3 is CSARDDYRGSLDTQYF. CDR3 bases: TGCAGTGCTAGGGACGACTACAGGGGGTCCTTGGATACGCAGTATTTT.

This clonotype appeared many times. The J gene is TRBJ2-7, the V gene TRBV15; the match to TRBD1 covers 8 bases. This CDR3 region has 15 residues. The germline V gene has CDR1 LNHNV and CDR2 YYDKDF (reference sequence). V lost 4 bases and J lost 2; bases outside the gene matches: 7. The CDR3 coding sequence is TGTGCCACCAGCACCTGGACAGGGACTCCCTACGAGCAGTACTTC. Translation: CATSTWTGTPYEQYF.

This rearrangement joins TRBV25-1 to TRBJ1-6, with D possibly being TRBD1 (5 bases). V gave up 8 bases and J gave up 12 bases, with 17 bases separating them. The CDR3 is 13 amino acids. The V gene's germline CDR1 is MGHDK and CDR2 SYGVNS. DNA for the CDR3: TGTGCCAGCGCCCCGGGACGGATGGGACCCCTCCACTTT. This translates into CASAPGRMGPLHF.

This clonotype was seen ten or more times. Germline and junction disagree at one end, which may indicate a read error. CDR3 sequence reads: CASSFFWPRGTGGYFVWGVDF. CDR3 DNA: TGTGCCAGCAGCTTTTTTTGGCCGCGGGGGACAGGGGGGTATTTCGTCTGGGGGGTAGACTTC. This chain links TRBV7-2 with TRBJ2-4, with 11 bases lining up with TRBD1. Germline V gene sequence: CDR1 SGHTA, CDR2 FQGNSA. CDR3 length equals 21 residues.

The gene calls are TRBV20-1 and TRBJ1-2, with D possibly being TRBD1 (6 bases). From germline, CDR1 is DFQATT and CDR2 SNEGSKA (reference sequence). The CDR3 consists of 14 residues. Trimming shortened V by 6 bases and J by 4 bases, and 18 bases separated the two germline ends. Here the CDR3 DNA reads TGCAGTGCCCCCCCGGGGGCTTTGGGCTATGGCTACACCTTC. Protein product: CSAPPGALGYGYTF.

At least ten counts were recorded for this clonotype. This chain joins TRBV11-3 and TRBJ1-5; no firm D call. Trimming stripped 1 base from V and 4 bases from J, with 8 bases between. The CDR3 has 14 residues. The germline CDR1 and CDR2 sequences are SGHNT and YENEEA. The CDR3 protein is CASSLGGPNQPQHF. CDR3 coding DNA: TGTGCCAGCAGCTTAGGAGGGCCGAATCAGCCCCAGCATTTT.

This clonotype occurred a few times. The V call is TRBV7-3, the J call TRBJ2-7; perhaps TRBD1 as D (6 bases). The DNA matches TRBJ2-5 better at its end, which makes the J call doubtful. This CDR3 is built from 14 residues. The germline gives CDR1 SGHTA, CDR2 FQGTGA. The CDR3 region is CASSFGQPGETQYF. The CDR3 bases are TGTGCCAGCAGCTTTGGACAGCCGGGGGAGACCCAGTACTTC.

This clonotype was detected many times. The chain joins TRBV5-5 to TRBJ2-3, with 8 bases fitting TRBD2. V lost 0 bases and J lost 6; bases outside the gene matches: 3. Germline V lookup: CDR1 SGHKS, CDR2 YYEKEE (reference sequence). The CDR3 runs to 14 residues. The CDR3 loop reads CASSLAGGLDTQYF. CDR3 sequence (DNA): TGTGCCAGCAGCTTGGCGGGGGGGCTGGATACGCAGTATTTT.

Comment on this clonotype: A clone one base away is much larger, so this may be a read error. This chain links TRBV7-6 with TRBJ2-7, with D perhaps TRBD1 (6 bases). The CDR3 spans 15 residues. CDR1 is SGHVS and CDR2 is FNYEAQ in the germline V gene. As DNA, the CDR3 is TGTGCCGGCAGCCCGGACAGTTTTAGCTCCTACGAGCAGTACTTC. Its translation: CAGSPDSFSSYEQYF.

At least ten counts were recorded for this clonotype. The chain employs TRBV4-3 and TRBJ2-5; D call uncertain. V gave up 2 bases and J gave up 1 base, with 11 bases separating them. Germline-derived CDR1 and CDR2 are LGHNA and YSLEER. This CDR3 comprises 15 residues. The CDR3 spells CASSQSSYVQETQYF. CDR3 DNA: TGCGCCAGCAGCCAATCTAGTTACGTCCAAGAGACCCAGTACTTC.

This clonotype was found many times. The V and J genes are TRBV21-1 and TRBJ2-7. TRBV21-1 has pseudogene status. CDR3 length: 15 amino acids. CDR3 coding DNA: TGTGCCAGCAGCAAAGCGCGAAGGGAGATCCACGAGCAGTACTTC. Amino acids: CASSKARREIHEQYF.